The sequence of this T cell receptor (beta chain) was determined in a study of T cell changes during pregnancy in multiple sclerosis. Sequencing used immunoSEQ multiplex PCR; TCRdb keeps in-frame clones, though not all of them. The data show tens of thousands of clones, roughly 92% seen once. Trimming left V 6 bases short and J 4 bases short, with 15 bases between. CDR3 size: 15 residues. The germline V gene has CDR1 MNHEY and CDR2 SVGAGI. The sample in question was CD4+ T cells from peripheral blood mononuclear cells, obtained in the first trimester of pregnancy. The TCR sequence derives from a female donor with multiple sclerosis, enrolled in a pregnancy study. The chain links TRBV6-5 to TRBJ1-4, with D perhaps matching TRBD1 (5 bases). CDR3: CASSPRQLYNEKLFF. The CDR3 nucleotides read TGTGCCAGCAGCCCTCGACAGCTTTATAATGAAAAACTGTTTTTT.